The 23 T cell receptor beta chains reported below all come from one sample, sequenced in a study of blood T cell repertoires in COVID-19. Libraries were prepared by immunoSEQ multiplex PCR; TCRdb keeps only in-frame clonotypes and omits some of them. The sample records some 300,000 clones, nearly 90% being singletons. Material for sequencing was PBMCs or T cells enriched from blood (not recorded which). These receptors came from a woman between 25 and 40 years old who had recovered from COVID-19.

This chain links TRBV19 with TRBJ1-1; D possibly corresponds to TRBD1 (5 bases). The CDR3 length is 13 residues. V lost 7 bases, J lost 5 bases, and 14 bases lay in between. Germline V gene data show CDR1 as LNHDA and CDR2 as SQIVND (reference sequence). The CDR3 here is CASTSVGGTEAFF. In DNA form, the CDR3 reads TGTGCCAGTACTTCAGTTGGGGGGACTGAAGCTTTCTTT.

Remarks on this clone: Other DNA sequences in the same sample also yield this CDR3. V and J are TRBV7-3 and TRBJ1-1, with 8 bases that match TRBD1. V shed 2 bases and J 4 bases; nucleotides not matched to a gene: 6. There are 15 residues in the CDR3. Germline CDR1 and CDR2: SGHTA and FQGTGA. The CDR3: CASSLEGQGITEAFF. The CDR3 nucleotides are TGTGCCAGCAGCTTAGAAGGACAGGGAATCACTGAAGCTTTCTTT.

This clone was detected only once. This chain connects TRBV28 to TRBJ1-2, with TRBD1 matching over 8 bases. From germline, CDR1 is MDHEN and CDR2 SYDVKM. The CDR3 consists of 15 residues. The V and J ends lost 5 bases and 3 bases, in that order; junction bases with no gene match: 8. CDR3 coding DNA: TGTGCCAGCAGTCGTCTCCCAGGGGGCGACTATGGCTACACCTTC. Translating it yields CASSRLPGGDYGYTF.

The DNA for the CDR3 is TGTGCCACCAGCAGAGCCCAGGGGAAGAACACTGAAGCTTTCTTT. It codes for CATSRAQGKNTEAFF. The chain uses TRBV15 and TRBJ1-1; D possibly corresponds to TRBD1 (6 bases). Trimming left V 1 base short and J 1 base short, with 10 bases between. Germline assignment: CDR1 LNHNV and CDR2 YYDKDF (reference sequence). The CDR3 runs 15 residues.

V and J are TRBV19 and TRBJ2-1; TRBD1 matches at 8 bases. The CDR3 totals 17 residues. V shed 2 bases, J shed 0 bases, and the junction held 6 bases outside the gene matches. The germline V gene encodes CDR1 LNHDA and CDR2 SQIVND (reference sequence). The CDR3, as DNA: TGTGCCAGTAGTATATGGGATGGACAGGGCTCCTACAATGAGCAGTTCTTC. This codes for CASSIWDGQGSYNEQFF. Using reference TRBV19 and TRBJ2-1 for the parts outside the CDR3, the full variable domain is DGGITQSPKYLFRKEGQNVTLSCEQNLNHDAMYWYRQDPGQGLRLIYYSQIVNDFQKGDIAEGYSVSREKKESFPLTVTSAQKNPTAFYLCASSIWDGQGSYNEQFFGPGTRLTVL.

The chain employs TRBV7-9 and TRBJ1-2, with 9 nucleotides matching TRBD1. Germline values: CDR1 SEHNR, CDR2 FQNEAQ (reference sequence). V lost 3 bases and J lost 3; bases outside the gene matches: 5. The CDR3 extends over 15 amino acids. As DNA, the CDR3 is TGTGCCAGCAGCTTTTTACAGGGGGCGGACTATGGCTACACCTTC. Translating it yields CASSFLQGADYGYTF.

The chain links TRBV7-3 to TRBJ1-6; D unclear. The CDR3 has 15 amino acids. V lost 3 bases, J lost 10 bases, and 16 bases lay in between. Germline V gives CDR1 SGHTA, CDR2 FQGTGA. The CDR3 bases are TGTGCCAGCAGCTTCTCGCCGGAACTGAGGTCACCCCTCCACTTT. This translates into CASSFSPELRSPLHF. The whole variable domain, remainder taken from reference TRBV7-3 and TRBJ1-6, is GAGVSQTPSNKVTEKGKYVELRCDPISGHTALYWYRQSLGQGPEFLIYFQGTGAADDSGLPNDRFFAVRPEGSVSTLKIQRTERGDSAVYLCASSFSPELRSPLHFGNGTRLTVT.

The chain links TRBV29-1 to TRBJ2-7, with TRBD2 identical over 7 bases. The ends lost 6 bases at V and 3 bases at J; junction bases unmatched: 11. The CDR3 sequence is 14 residues long. Germline-derived CDR1 and CDR2 are SQVTM and ANQGSEA. As DNA, the CDR3 is TGCAGCGTCCTCGGCGGGGGTTCGGGCTACGAGCAGTACTTC. Amino acid sequence: CSVLGGGSGYEQYF.

The chain uses TRBV5-1 and TRBJ2-2; no reliable D call. Trimming left V 0 bases short and J 1 base short, with 7 bases between. The germline CDR1 and CDR2 sequences are SGHRS and YFSETQ. This CDR3 has 15 amino acids. As DNA, the CDR3 is TGCGCCAGCAGCTTGGGGCCGGGGAACACCGGGGAGCTGTTTTTT. Its translation is CASSLGPGNTGELFF.

This chain connects TRBV7-8 to TRBJ2-2, with 7 bases lining up with TRBD1. With 8 bases clipped from V and 6 bases from J, the junction kept 24 bases outside the gene matches. Per the germline V gene, CDR1 is SGHVS and CDR2 is FQNEAQ. The CDR3 runs to 19 residues. The CDR3 DNA reads TGTGCCAGCCGTCGACGGCTGGGGACAGTCGGTTCCCTCGCCGGGGAGCTGTTTTTT. It specifies CASRRRLGTVGSLAGELFF.

The V call is TRBV28, the J call TRBJ2-1; weak D call: TRBD2 (5 bases). The germline V and J ends were trimmed by 2 bases and 8 bases, with 13 bases remaining between them. CDR1 and CDR2 from the germline V gene are MDHEN and SYDVKM. The CDR3 extends over 14 amino acids. CDR3 bases: TGTGCCAGCAGTTTAGAGTCGGACTTGGATGAGCAGTTCTTC. Translating gives CASSLESDLDEQFF.

The CDR3 DNA is TGTGCCAGCAGCTTAGCCCCTATGGGGACAGGGGGGTACGAGCAGTACTTC. This translates into CASSLAPMGTGGYEQYF. The chain combines TRBV7-6 with TRBJ2-7, with 11 positions matching TRBD1. The CDR3 is made up of 17 amino acids. The germline V gene has CDR1 SGHVS and CDR2 FNYEAQ. The V and J ends lost 0 bases and 4 bases, in that order; junction bases with no gene match: 8. Supplemented by reference TRBV7-6 and TRBJ2-7, the full variable domain reads GAGVSQSPRYKVTKRGQDVALRCDPISGHVSLYWYRQALGQGPEFLTYFNYEAQQDKSGLPNDRFSAERPEGSISTLTIQRTEQRDSAMYRCASSLAPMGTGGYEQYFGPGTRLTVT.

The chain combines TRBV7-8 with TRBJ1-5; 8 nucleotides line up with TRBD1. Germline trimming cut 4 bases from V and 5 bases from J; bases unmatched to any gene: 1. Germline V gene lookup returns CDR1 SGHVS and CDR2 FQNEAQ. This CDR3 comprises 13 residues. The CDR3 coding sequence is TGTGCCAGCAGCTCGGACAGGGATCAGCCCCAGCATTTT. Amino acids: CASSSDRDQPQHF. Full variable domain (remainder filled in from reference TRBV7-8 and TRBJ1-5): GAGVSQSPRYKVAKRGQDVALRCDPISGHVSLFWYQQALGQGPEFLTYFQNEAQLDKSGLPSDRFFAERPEGSVSTLKIQRTQQEDSAVYLCASSSDRDQPQHFGDGTRLSIL.

The chain has TRBV20-1 and TRBJ2-7, with TRBD2 matching 10 bases. Per the germline V gene, CDR1 is DFQATT and CDR2 is SNEGSKA (reference sequence). This CDR3 has 22 amino acids. V dropped 3 bases and J dropped 3; count of bases not matched to a gene: 29. For the CDR3, the DNA is TGCAGTGCTAGTGACCCTCAGAGACAGGAACTTATAGCGGGAGGCGAACACTACGAGCAGTACTTC. Its protein product is CSASDPQRQELIAGGEHYEQYF.

A few counts support this clone. V usage is TRBV20-1 and J usage is TRBJ1-2; D is ambiguous. V shed 1 base and J shed 11 bases, with 11 bases lying between them. CDR3 length: 11 residues. Germline V gene data show CDR1 as DFQATT and CDR2 as SNEGSKA (reference sequence). The CDR3 nucleotides are TGCAGTGCTAGAGTTACACCAGGTTACACCTTC. Its translation: CSARVTPGYTF.

V usage is TRBV10-3 and J usage is TRBJ1-2; 7 nucleotides agree with TRBD1. The germline V gene encodes CDR1 ENHRY and CDR2 SYGVKD. This CDR3 is 12 amino acids long. Trimming cost V 4 bases and J 6 bases; bases outside gene matches: 2. Here the CDR3 DNA reads TGTGCCATCAGTGCAGGGGGAAATGGCTACACCTTC. It codes for CAISAGGNGYTF.

The chain has TRBV29-1 and TRBJ2-1, with D possibly matching TRBD1 (5 bases). V lost 8 bases and J lost 0, with 11 bases in between. The CDR3 extends over 13 amino acids. CDR1 SQVTM and CDR2 ANQGSEA come from the germline V gene. This chain's CDR3 is CSSIRGSYNEQFF. The CDR3 bases are TGCAGCTCTATAAGGGGCTCCTACAATGAGCAGTTCTTC.

The CDR3 nucleotides read TGTGCCAGCACGGACAGGGGCTCCTATAATTCACCCCTCCACTTT. Translated: CASTDRGSYNSPLHF. The chain couples TRBV28 to TRBJ1-6; 9 positions agree with TRBD1. Trimming removed 7 bases from V and 0 bases from J; junction bases left unmatched: 1. From germline, CDR1 is MDHEN and CDR2 SYDVKM. This CDR3 is 15 amino acids long.

This chain uses TRBV18 with TRBJ1-1; D is unclear. Germline CDR1 KGHSH, CDR2 LQKENI. The CDR3 is made up of 14 amino acids. Trimming removed 8 bases at V and 5 bases at J, with 18 bases between. DNA of the CDR3: TGTGCCAGCGGTAGCGCGACGGCGGGGACTGAAGCTTTCTTT. This codes for CASGSATAGTEAFF.

The chain carries TRBV5-4 and TRBJ2-3; 7 nucleotides line up with TRBD1. The V and J ends lost 5 bases and 5 bases, in that order; junction bases with no gene match: 11. The CDR3 sequence is 15 residues long. The germline CDR1 and CDR2 sequences are SGHNT and YYREEE (reference sequence). CDR3 sequence reads: CASRPRQGPQDTQYF. For the CDR3, the DNA is TGTGCCAGCAGGCCTAGACAGGGCCCACAAGATACGCAGTATTTT. Full variable domain (missing parts from reference TRBV5-4 and TRBJ2-3): ETGVTQSPTHLIKTRGQQVTLRCSSQSGHNTVSWYQQALGQGPQFIFQYYREEENGRGNFPPRFSGLQFPNYSSELNVNALELDDSALYLCASRPRQGPQDTQYFGPGTRLTVL.

This clone showed up just a few times. The chain recombines TRBV12-3 or TRBV12-4 with TRBJ1-2; D is ambiguous. Trimming took off 2 bases at V and 3 bases at J, with 7 bases between the two ends. The CDR3 covers 13 residues. CDR3 amino acids: CASSLWADYGYTF. The CDR3 DNA reads as TGTGCCAGCAGTTTATGGGCAGACTATGGCTACACCTTC.

The gene calls are TRBV29-1 and TRBJ1-1; tentative D call: TRBD1 (5 bases). Germline V CDR1 and CDR2: SQVTM, ANQGSEA. Trimming removed 5 bases at V and 6 bases at J, with 16 bases between. This CDR3 contains 13 residues. As DNA, the CDR3 is TGCAGCGTTCTGACCGCCAGGGTAGCTGAAGCTTTCTTT. As protein: CSVLTARVAEAFF.

V is TRBV5-6 and J is TRBJ2-7, with 8 bases aligning to TRBD1. Germline V gene sequence: CDR1 SGHDT, CDR2 YYEEEE. The CDR3 spans 12 residues. The V and J ends lost 5 bases and 4 bases, in that order; junction bases with no gene match: 2. CDR3 protein: CASRRTGYEQYF. The CDR3 DNA reads TGTGCCAGCAGGCGGACAGGGTACGAGCAGTACTTC.